This T cell receptor beta chain appears in the sequencing data of a study of blood T cell repertoires in COVID-19. As for the study in general: The United States, Italy and Spain were the sources of the acute and convalescent COVID-19 samples. T cells, B-cell-depleted T cells, or PBMCs supplied cDNA or gDNA.

V was clipped by 3 bases and J by 5 bases, with 14 bases between them. Germline V gene lookup returns CDR1 SGHVS and CDR2 FNYEAQ. The CDR3 sequence is 15 residues long. As originally analysed: How many nucleated cells were present was estimated from reference gene primer amplification. Assay used: immunoSEQ multiplex PCR; TCRdb lists only in-frame clones, some missing. V and J calls plus clone size are reproduced from that table; the DNA served to infer D and trimming. The sample lists roughly 410,000 clones, roughly 90% seen once, with 0.95% to 1.5% in the top ten. This sequence originates from a man aged 35-49 years with acute or convalescent COVID-19. This sequence joins TRBV7-6 and TRBJ2-1; weak D call: TRBD2 (7 bases). The sample comprised peripheral blood. CDR3 residues: CASSFTGGAHNEQFF. The CDR3 DNA follows: TGTGCCAGCAGCTTTACTGGGGGGGCCCACAATGAGCAGTTCTTC.